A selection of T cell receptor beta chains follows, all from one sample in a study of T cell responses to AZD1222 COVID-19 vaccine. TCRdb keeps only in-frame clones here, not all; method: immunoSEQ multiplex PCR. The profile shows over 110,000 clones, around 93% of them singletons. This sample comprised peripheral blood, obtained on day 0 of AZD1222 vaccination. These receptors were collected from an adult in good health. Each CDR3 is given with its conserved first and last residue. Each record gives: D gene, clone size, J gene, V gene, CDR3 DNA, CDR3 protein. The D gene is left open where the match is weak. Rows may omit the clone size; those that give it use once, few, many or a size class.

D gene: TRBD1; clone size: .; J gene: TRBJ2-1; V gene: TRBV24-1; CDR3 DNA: TGTGCCACCAGACAGGGGTATGAGCAGTTCTTC; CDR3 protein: CATRQGYEQFF
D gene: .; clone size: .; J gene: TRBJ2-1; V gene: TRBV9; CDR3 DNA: TGTGCCAGCAGCGTATGGGGGGATGAGCAGTTCTTC; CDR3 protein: CASSVWGDEQFF
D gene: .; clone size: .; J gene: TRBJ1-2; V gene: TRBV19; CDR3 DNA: TGTGCCAGTAGTATTCGATGGGCCACTGGCTACACCTTC; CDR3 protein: CASSIRWATGYTF
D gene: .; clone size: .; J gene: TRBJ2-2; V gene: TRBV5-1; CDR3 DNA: TGCGCCAGCAGCTTGGCCGGGACACGAAACACCGGGGAGCTGTTTTTT; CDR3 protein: CASSLAGTRNTGELFF
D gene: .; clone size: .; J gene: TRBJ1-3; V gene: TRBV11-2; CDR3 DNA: TGTGCCAGCAGCGCGCCTGGGGGGCAGGCTGGAAACACCATATATTTT; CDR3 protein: CASSAPGGQAGNTIYF
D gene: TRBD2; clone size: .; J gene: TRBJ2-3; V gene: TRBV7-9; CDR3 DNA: TGTGCCAGCAGCTTAACCTTGGGGGAGGGTGGAGGTACGCAGTATTTT; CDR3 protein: CASSLTLGEGGGTQYF
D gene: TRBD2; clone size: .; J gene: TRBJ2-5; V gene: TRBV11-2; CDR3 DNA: TGTGCCAGCAGCGCAATCTACGGGACTAGCAGTGAGACCCAGTACTTC; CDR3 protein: CASSAIYGTSSETQYF
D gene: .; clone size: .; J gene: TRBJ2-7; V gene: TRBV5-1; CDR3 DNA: TGCGCCAGCAGCTTGTCAGGGTCCAGGTACGAGCAGTACTTC; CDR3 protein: CASSLSGSRYEQYF
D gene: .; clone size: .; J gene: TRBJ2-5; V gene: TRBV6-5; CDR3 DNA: TGTGCCAGCAGTTACAGAGGGGGACGAGAGACCCAGTACTTC; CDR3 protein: CASSYRGGRETQYF
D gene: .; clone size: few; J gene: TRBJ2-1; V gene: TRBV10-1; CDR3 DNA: TGCGCCAGCAGTGAGTCGAAGAGCTACAATGAGCAGTTCTTC; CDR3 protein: CASSESKSYNEQFF
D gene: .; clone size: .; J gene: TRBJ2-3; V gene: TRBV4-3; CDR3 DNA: TGCGCCAGCAGCCTTACGGGGGCGCGTAGGGATACGCAGTATTTT; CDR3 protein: CASSLTGARRDTQYF
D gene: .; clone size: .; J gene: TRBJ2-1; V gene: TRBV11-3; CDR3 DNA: TGTGCCAGCAGTCTCACACAGCGAGTCTACAATGAGCAGTTCTTC; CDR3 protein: CASSLTQRVYNEQFF
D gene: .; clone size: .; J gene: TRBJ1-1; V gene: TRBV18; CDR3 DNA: TGTGCCACCCTCCTAGGTCCCGCGGGAGGCACTGAAGCTTTCTTT; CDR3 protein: CATLLGPAGGTEAFF
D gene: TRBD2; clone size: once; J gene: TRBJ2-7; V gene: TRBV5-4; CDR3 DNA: TGTGCCAGCAGCTTGGCCGTGGCGGGGGGGCACGAGCAGTACTTC; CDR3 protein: CASSLAVAGGHEQYF
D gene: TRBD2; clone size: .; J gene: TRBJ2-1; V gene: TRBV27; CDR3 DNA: TGTGCCAGCAGACCAAGACCGGGACTAGCATACAATGAGCAGTTCTTC; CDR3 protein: CASRPRPGLAYNEQFF
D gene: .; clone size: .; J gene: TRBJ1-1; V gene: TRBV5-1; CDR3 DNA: TGCGCCAGCAGCTTACCAGGGCGGAGTGGTATTTTAACTGAAGCTTTCTTT; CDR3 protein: CASSLPGRSGILTEAFF
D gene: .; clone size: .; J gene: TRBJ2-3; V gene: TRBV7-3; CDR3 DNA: TGTGCCAGCAGTCCCTCGGGAGATACGCAGTATTTT; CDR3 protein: CASSPSGDTQYF
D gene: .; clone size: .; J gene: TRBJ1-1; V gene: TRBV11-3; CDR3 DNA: TGTGCCAGCAGCTTTAATCGGGACACTGAAGCTTTCTTT; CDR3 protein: CASSFNRDTEAFF
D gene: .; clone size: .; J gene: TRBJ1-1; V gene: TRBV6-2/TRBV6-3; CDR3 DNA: TGTGCCAGCAGTTACTCGCCGGACACTGAAGCTTTCTTT; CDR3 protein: CASSYSPDTEAFF
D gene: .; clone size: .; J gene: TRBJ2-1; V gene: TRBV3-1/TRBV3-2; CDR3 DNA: TGTGCCAGCAGCCAACATTACGGCGCCTACGACAATGAGCAGTTCTTC; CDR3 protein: CASSQHYGAYDNEQFF
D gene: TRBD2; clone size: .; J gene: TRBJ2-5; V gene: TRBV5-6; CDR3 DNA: TGTGCCAGCAGGAAACTAGCGGGGGAGACCCAGTACTTC; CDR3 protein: CASRKLAGETQYF
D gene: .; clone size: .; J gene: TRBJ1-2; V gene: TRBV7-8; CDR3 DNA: TGTGCCAGCAGCCCCTTAATAGCCAGGACCGACTATGGCTACACCTTC; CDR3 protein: CASSPLIARTDYGYTF
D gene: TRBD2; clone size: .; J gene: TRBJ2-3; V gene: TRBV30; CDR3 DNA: TGTGCCTGGAGTCTAGCGGGGGGGCTTTCACATACGCAGTATTTT; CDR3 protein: CAWSLAGGLSHTQYF
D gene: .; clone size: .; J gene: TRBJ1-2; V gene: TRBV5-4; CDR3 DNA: TGTGCCAGCAGCTCGGAATGGGCAGCTAACTATGGCTACACCTTC; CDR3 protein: CASSSEWAANYGYTF
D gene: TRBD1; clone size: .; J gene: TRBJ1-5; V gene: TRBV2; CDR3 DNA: TGTGCCAGCACGGGGACAGGGGGCGCCAGTCAGCCCCAGCATTTT; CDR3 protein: CASTGTGGASQPQHF
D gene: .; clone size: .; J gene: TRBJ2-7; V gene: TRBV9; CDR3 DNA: TGTGCCAGCAGCGTAGGAAGCGCCCACGAGCAGTACTTC; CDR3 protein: CASSVGSAHEQYF
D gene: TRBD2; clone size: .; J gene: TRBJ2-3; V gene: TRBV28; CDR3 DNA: TGTGCCAGCAGTAACGGGATGGGCGGGGGACCCACAGATACGCAGTATTTT; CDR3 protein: CASSNGMGGGPTDTQYF
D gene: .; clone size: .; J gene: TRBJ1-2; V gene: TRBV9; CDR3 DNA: TGTGCCAGCAGCTCCCGCCCCAACTTGGTAGATGGCTACACCTTC; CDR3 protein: CASSSRPNLVDGYTF
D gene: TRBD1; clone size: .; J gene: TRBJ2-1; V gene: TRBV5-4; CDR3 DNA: TGTGCCAGCAGTCCAGGGACAGGGGGCCATGAGCAGTTCTTC; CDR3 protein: CASSPGTGGHEQFF
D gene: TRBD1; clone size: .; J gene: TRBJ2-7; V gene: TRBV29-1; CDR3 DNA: TGCAGCGTTCATGGACAGGGGGACGAGCAGTACTTC; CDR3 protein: CSVHGQGDEQYF
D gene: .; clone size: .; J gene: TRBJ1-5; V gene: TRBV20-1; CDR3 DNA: TGCAGTGCCAGGAGAGGTCAGCCCCAGCATTTT; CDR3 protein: CSARRGQPQHF
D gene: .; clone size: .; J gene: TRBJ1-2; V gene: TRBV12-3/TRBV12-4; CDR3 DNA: TGTGCCAGCAGTTCCAGGGCTCGGGATGGCTACACCTTC; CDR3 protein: CASSSRARDGYTF
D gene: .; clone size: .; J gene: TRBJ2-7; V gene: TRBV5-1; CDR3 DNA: TGCGCCAGCAGCTCGGGAGCCTTTGGGCAGTACTTC; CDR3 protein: CASSSGAFGQYF
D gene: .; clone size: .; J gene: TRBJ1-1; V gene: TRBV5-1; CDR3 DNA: TGCGCCAGCAGCTTGGTCGGGGGATCCACTGAAGCTTTCTTT; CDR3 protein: CASSLVGGSTEAFF
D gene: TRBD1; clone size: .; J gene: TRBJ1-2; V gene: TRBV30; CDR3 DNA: TGTGCCTGGAGTCTCCGGGACAGGGGTGGCTACACCTTC; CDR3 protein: CAWSLRDRGGYTF
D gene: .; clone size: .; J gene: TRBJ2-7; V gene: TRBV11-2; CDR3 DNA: TGTGCCAGCAGCCAGGGGGGAAACTTCTACGAGCAGTACTTC; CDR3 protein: CASSQGGNFYEQYF
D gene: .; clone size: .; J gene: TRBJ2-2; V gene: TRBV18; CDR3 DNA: TGTGCCAGCTCAGCGACAAACATGAACACCGGGGAGCTGTTTTTT; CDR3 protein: CASSATNMNTGELFF
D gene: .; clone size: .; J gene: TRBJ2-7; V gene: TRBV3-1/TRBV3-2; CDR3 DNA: TGTGCCAGCAGCCAGAGAACATACAAGTCCTACGAGCAGTACTTC; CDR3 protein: CASSQRTYKSYEQYF
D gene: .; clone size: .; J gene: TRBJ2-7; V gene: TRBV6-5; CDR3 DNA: TGTGCCAGCAGCCTAGGGTGGCAGACTAACGAGCAGTACTTC; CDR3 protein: CASSLGWQTNEQYF
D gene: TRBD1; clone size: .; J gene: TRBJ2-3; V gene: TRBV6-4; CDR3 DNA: TGTGCCAGCAGTCTCACAGGGGGCACAGATACGCAGTATTTT; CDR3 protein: CASSLTGGTDTQYF
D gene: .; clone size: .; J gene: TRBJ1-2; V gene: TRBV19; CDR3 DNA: TGTGCCAGTACTAACCGCTATGGCTACACCTTC; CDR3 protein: CASTNRYGYTF
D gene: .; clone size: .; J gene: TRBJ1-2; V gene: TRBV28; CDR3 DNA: TGTGCCAGCACCACTTCAGGGGAGGGCGACTATGGCTACACCTTC; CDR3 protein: CASTTSGEGDYGYTF
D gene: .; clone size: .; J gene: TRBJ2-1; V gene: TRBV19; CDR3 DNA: TGTGCCAGTAGGCTAGATGGTAGCAATGAGCAGTTCTTC; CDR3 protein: CASRLDGSNEQFF
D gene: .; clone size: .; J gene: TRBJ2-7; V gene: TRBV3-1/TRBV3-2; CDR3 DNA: TGTGCCAGCAGCCTCGGGACTTACGAGCAGTACTTC; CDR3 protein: CASSLGTYEQYF
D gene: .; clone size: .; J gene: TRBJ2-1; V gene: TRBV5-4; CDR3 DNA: TGTGCCAGCAGCTTGGACGACAATGAGCAGTTCTTC; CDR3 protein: CASSLDDNEQFF
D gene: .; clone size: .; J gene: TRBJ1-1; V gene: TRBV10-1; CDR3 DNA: TGCGCCAGCAGTCACGACATGAACACTGAAGCTTTCTTT; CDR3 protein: CASSHDMNTEAFF
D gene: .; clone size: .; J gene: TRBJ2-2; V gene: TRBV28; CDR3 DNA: TGTGCCAGCAGTTTACTGGCAGGAAGTGCCACCGGGGAGCTGTTTTTT; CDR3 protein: CASSLLAGSATGELFF
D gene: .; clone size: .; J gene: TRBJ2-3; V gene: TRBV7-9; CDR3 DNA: TGTGCCAGCAGCTCAATAGGGGCAGATACGCAGTATTTT; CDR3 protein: CASSSIGADTQYF
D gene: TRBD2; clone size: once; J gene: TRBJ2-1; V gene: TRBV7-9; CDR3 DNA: TGTGCCAGCAGCTTAGTAGCAGGAAGCGGGGGGTTCAATGAGCAGTTCTTC; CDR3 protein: CASSLVAGSGGFNEQFF
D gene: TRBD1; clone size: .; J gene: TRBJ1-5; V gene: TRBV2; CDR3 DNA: TGTGCCAGCAGGGAAACAGGGGAACAGCCCCAGCATTTT; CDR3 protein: CASRETGEQPQHF
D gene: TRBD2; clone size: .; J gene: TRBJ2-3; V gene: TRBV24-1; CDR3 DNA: TGTGCCACCAGTGATCCTAGCGGGGGGGGCACAGATACGCAGTATTTT; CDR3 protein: CATSDPSGGGTDTQYF